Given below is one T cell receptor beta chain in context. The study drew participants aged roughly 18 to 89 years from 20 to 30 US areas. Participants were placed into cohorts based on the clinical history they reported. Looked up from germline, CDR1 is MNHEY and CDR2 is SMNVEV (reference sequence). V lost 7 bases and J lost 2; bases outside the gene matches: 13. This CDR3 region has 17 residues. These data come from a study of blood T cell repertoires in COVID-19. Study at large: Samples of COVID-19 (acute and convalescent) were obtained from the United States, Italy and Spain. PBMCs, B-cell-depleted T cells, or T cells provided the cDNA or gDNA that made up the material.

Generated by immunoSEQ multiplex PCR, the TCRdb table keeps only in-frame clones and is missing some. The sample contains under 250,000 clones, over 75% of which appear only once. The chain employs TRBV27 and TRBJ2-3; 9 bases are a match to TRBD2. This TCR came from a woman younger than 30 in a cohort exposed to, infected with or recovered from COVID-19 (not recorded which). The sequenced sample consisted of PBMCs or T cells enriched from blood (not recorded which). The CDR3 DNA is TGTGCCAGCACTCTTTCTACTAGCGGGTTATCCACAGATACGCAGTATTTT. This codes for CASTLSTSGLSTDTQYF.